The TCR beta chain under discussion was sequenced for a study of identical twins. TCRdb independently ran MiXCR on the 5' RACE reads; one entry per CDR3 protein. The sample includes hundreds of thousands of distinct CDR3 sequences, 9% to 15% of them seen just once. This clonotype was detected only a few times. Its antigen is as yet unknown. Study results and limitations: Invariant MAIT and iNKT cells are populations that could partly confound zero-insertion analyses.

These data also formed part of another study, on yellow fever vaccine responses in identical twins. This second study says: It has been reported that, in twins, the vaccine T cell response seemed partly convergent and partly personalized.

Sequenced material: PBMCs. The sequence derives from a woman between 18 and 29 years old in good health.

This chain's CDR3 is CASSTRTGVIDSPLHF. Written as DNA, the CDR3 is TGTGCCAGCAGCACTCGGACAGGGGTCATTGATTCACCCCTCCACTTT. This rearrangement joins TRBV7-2 to TRBJ1-6; TRBD1 aligns across 9 bases. After removal of 5 bases from V and 8 bases from J, the junction contained 10 bases not matched to a gene. In germline, CDR1 is SGHTA, CDR2 FQGNSA. The CDR3 has 16 residues.